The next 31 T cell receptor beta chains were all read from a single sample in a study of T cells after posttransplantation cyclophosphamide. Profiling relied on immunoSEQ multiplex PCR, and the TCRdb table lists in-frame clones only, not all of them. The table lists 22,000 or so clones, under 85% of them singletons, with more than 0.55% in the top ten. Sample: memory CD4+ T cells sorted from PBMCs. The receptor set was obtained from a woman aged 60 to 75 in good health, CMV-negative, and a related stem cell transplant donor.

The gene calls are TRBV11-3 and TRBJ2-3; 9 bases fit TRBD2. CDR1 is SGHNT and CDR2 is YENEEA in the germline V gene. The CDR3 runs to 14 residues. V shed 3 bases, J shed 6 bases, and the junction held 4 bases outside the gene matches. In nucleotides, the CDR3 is TGTGCCAGCAGCTTGGCGGGGGGGCCGGATACGCAGTATTTT. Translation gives CASSLAGGPDTQYF. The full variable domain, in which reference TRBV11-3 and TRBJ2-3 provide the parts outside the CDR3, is EAGVVQSPRYKIIEKKQPVAFWCNPISGHNTLYWYLQNLGQGPELLIRYENEEAVDDSQLPKDRFSAERLKGVDSTLKIQPAELGDSAVYLCASSLAGGPDTQYFGPGTRLTVL.

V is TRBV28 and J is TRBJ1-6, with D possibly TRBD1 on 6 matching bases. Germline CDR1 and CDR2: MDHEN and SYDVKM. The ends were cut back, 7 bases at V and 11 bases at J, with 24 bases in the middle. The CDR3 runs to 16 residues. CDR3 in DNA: TGTGCCAGCACTAAACAGGGAACATCCCTACGGGCACCCCTCCACTTT. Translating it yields CASTKQGTSLRAPLHF.

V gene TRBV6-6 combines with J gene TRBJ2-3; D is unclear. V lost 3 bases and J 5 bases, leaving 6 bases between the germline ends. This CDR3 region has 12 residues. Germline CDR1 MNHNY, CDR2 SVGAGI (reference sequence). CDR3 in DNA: TGTGCCAGCAGTTATGGGCGAGATACGCAGTATTTT. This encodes CASSYGRDTQYF.

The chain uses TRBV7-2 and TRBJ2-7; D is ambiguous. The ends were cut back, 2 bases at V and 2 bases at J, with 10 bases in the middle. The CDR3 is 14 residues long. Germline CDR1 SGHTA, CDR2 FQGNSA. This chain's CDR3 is CASSLPRSTYEQYF. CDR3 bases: TGTGCCAGCAGCTTACCCCGGTCTACCTACGAGCAGTACTTC.

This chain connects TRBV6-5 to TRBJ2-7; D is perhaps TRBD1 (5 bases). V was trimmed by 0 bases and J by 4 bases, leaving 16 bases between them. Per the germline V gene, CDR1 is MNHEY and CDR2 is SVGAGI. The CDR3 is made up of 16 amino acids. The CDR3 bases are TGTGCCAGCAGTTACTCGACAGTAGGTCAGAGTTACGAGCAGTACTTC. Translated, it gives CASSYSTVGQSYEQYF.

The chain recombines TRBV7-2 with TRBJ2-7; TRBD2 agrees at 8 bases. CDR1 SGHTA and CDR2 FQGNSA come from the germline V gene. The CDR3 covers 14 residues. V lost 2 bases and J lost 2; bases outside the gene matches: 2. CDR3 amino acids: CASSLSGGAYEQYF. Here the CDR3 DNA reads TGTGCCAGCAGCTTAAGCGGGGGAGCCTACGAGCAGTACTTC.

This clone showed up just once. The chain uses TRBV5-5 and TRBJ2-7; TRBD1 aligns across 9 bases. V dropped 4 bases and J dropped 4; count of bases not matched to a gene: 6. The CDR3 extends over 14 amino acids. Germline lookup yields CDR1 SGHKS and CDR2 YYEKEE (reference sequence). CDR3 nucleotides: TGTGCCAGCAGCGGCGACAGGGGGTTATACGAGCAGTACTTC. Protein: CASSGDRGLYEQYF.

The CDR3 here is CASSSKDRVKETQYF. CDR3 sequence (DNA): TGTGCCAGCAGCTCGAAGGACAGGGTAAAAGAGACCCAGTACTTC. This chain uses TRBV5-4 with TRBJ2-5; 8 bases are shared with TRBD1. V was clipped by 3 bases and J by 3 bases; unmatched bases: 7. Germline lookup yields CDR1 SGHNT and CDR2 YYREEE (reference sequence). The CDR3 is made up of 15 amino acids.

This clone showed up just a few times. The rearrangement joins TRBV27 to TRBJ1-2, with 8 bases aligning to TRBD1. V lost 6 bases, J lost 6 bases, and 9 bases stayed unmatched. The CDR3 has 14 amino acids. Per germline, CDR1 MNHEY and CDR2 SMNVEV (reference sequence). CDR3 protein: CASRGTGLTHGYTF. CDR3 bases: TGTGCCAGCAGAGGGACAGGCCTAACACATGGCTACACCTTC.

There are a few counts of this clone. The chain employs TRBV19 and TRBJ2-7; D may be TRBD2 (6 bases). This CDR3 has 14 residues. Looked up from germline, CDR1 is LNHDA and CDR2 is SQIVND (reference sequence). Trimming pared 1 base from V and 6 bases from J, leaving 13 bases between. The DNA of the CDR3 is TGTGCCAGTAGTATAGGCGGAGGGAGTCGCGAGCAGTACTTC. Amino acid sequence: CASSIGGGSREQYF.

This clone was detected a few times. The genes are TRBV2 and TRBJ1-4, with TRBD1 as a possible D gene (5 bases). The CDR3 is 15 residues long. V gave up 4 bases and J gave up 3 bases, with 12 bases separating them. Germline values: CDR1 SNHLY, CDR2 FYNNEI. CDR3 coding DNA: TGTGCCAGCAGTGTGGGGCTTGCGGCTAATGAAAAACTGTTTTTT. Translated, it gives CASSVGLAANEKLFF.

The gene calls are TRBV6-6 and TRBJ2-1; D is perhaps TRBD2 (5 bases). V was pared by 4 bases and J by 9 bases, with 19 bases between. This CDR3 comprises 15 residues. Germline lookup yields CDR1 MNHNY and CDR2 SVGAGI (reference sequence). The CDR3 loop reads CASSFHGIAGGEQFF. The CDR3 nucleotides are TGTGCCAGCAGTTTTCACGGGATAGCCGGTGGTGAGCAGTTCTTC.

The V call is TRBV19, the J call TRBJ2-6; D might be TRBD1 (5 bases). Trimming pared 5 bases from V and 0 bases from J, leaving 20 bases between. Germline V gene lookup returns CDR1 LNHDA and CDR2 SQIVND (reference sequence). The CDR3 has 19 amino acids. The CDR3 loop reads CASSGYAKDRSSGANVLTF. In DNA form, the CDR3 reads TGTGCCAGTAGTGGGTATGCTAAAGACAGAAGCTCTGGGGCCAACGTCCTGACTTTC.

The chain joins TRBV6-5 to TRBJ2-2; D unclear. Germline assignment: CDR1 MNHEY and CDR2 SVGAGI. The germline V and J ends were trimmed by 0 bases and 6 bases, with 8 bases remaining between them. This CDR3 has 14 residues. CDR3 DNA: TGTGCCAGCAGTTACTCCCAGCAGGCCGGGGAGCTGTTTTTT. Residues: CASSYSQQAGELFF.

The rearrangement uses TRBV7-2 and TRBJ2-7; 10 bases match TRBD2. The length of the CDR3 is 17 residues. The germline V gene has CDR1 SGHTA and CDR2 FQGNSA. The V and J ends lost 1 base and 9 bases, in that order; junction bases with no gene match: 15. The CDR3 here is CASSLVGVASGGGTQYF. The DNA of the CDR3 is TGTGCCAGCAGCTTAGTCGGTGTGGCTAGCGGGGGCGGTACGCAGTACTTC. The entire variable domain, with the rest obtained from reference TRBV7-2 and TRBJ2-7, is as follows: GAGVSQSPSNKVTEKGKDVELRCDPISGHTALYWYRQSLGQGLEFLIYFQGNSAPDKSGLPSDRFSAERTGGSVSTLTIQRTQQEDSAVYLCASSLVGVASGGGTQYFGPGTRLTVT.

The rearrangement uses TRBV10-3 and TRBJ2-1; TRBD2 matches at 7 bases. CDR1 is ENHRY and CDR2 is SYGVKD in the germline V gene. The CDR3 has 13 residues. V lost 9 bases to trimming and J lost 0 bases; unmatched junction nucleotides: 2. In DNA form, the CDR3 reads TGTGCCATGCGGGGGAGCTCCTACAATGAGCAGTTCTTC. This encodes CAMRGSSYNEQFF.

The CDR3 DNA reads TGTGCCAGCAGCCTCGGGACTAGCGGAACCTACGAGCAGTACTTC. Translating it yields CASSLGTSGTYEQYF. This rearrangement joins TRBV7-6 to TRBJ2-7; TRBD2 matches at 11 bases. The CDR3 contains 15 residues. Per germline, CDR1 SGHVS and CDR2 FNYEAQ. J was trimmed by 2 bases and V by 5 bases; bases with no gene match: 5.

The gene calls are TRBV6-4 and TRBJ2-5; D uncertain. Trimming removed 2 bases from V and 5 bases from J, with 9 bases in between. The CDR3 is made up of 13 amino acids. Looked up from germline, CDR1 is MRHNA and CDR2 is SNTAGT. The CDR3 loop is CASSDASWETQYF. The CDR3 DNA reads TGTGCCAGCAGTGACGCTAGTTGGGAGACCCAGTACTTC.

The CDR3 sequence is CAWSVRVTDTQYF. CDR3 sequence (DNA): TGTGCCTGGAGTGTACGGGTCACAGATACGCAGTATTTT. V usage is TRBV30 and J usage is TRBJ2-3, with unresolved D. This CDR3 contains 13 residues. Germline V gene data show CDR1 as GTSNPN and CDR2 as SVGIG (reference sequence). Trimming took 0 bases from V and 2 from J, leaving 6 bases between them.

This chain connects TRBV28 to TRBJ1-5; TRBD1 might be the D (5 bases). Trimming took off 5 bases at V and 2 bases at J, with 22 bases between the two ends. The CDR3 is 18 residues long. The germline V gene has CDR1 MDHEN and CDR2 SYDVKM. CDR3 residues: CASSVDSGPFEGNQPQHF. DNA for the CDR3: TGTGCCAGCAGTGTAGACAGTGGTCCCTTTGAAGGCAATCAGCCCCAGCATTTT.

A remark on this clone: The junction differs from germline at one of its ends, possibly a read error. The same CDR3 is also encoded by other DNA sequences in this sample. CDR3 residues: CASEGGRQGAYSPLHF. CDR3 sequence (DNA): TGTGCCAGCGAGGGGGGCCGGCAGGGGGCTTATTCCCCCCTCCACTTT. The chain carries TRBV28 and TRBJ1-6, with 8 bases identical to TRBD1. CDR3 length: 16 amino acids. The germline gives CDR1 MDHEN, CDR2 SYDVKM.

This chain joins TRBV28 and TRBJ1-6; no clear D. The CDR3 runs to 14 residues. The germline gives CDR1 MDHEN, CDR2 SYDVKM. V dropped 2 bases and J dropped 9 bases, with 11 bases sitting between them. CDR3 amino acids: CASSLPAGASPLHF. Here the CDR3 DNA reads TGTGCCAGCAGTTTACCAGCTGGAGCTTCACCCCTCCACTTT.

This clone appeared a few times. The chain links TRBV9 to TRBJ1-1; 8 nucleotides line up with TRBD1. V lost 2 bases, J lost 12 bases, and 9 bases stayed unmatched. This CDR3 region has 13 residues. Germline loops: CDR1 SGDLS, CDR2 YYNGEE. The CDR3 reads CASSVGDRGGPFF. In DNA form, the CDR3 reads TGTGCCAGCAGCGTCGGAGACAGGGGTGGACCTTTCTTT. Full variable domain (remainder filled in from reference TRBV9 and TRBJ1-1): DSGVTQTPKHLITATGQRVTLRCSPRSGDLSVYWYQQSLDQGLQFLIQYYNGEERAKGNILERFSAQQFPDLHSELNLSSLELGDSALYFCASSVGDRGGPFFGQGTRLTVV.

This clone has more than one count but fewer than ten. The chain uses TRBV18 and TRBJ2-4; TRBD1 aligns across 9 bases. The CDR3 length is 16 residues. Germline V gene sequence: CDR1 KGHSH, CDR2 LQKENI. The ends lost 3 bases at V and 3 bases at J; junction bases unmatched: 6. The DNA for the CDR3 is TGTGCCAGCTCACCCCGGGACAGGGAGGTCAAAAACATTCAGTACTTC. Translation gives CASSPRDREVKNIQYF. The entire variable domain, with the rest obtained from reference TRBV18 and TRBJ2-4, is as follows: NAGVMQNPRHLVRRRGQEARLRCSPMKGHSHVYWYRQLPEEGLKFMVYLQKENIIDESGMPKERFSAEFPKEGPSILRIQQVVRGDSAAYFCASSPRDREVKNIQYFGAGTRLSVL.

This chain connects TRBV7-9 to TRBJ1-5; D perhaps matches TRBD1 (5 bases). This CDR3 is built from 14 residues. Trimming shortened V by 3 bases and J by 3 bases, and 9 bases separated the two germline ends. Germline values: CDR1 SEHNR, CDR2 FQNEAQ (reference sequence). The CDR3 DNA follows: TGTGCCAGCAGCTTCCAGGGAAACAATCAGCCCCAGCATTTT. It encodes CASSFQGNNQPQHF.

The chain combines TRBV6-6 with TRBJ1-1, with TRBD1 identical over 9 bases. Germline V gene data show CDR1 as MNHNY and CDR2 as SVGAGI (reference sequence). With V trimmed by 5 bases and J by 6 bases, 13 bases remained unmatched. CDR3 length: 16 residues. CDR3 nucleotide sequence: TGTGCCAGCAGTCATCTGTCCCGGGACAGGGCGGCTGAAGCTTTCTTT. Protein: CASSHLSRDRAAEAFF.

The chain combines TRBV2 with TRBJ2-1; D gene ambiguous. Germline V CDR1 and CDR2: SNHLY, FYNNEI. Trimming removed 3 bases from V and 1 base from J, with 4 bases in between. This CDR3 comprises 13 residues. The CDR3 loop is CASSDRSYNEQFF. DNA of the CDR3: TGTGCCAGCAGTGACAGGTCCTACAATGAGCAGTTCTTC.

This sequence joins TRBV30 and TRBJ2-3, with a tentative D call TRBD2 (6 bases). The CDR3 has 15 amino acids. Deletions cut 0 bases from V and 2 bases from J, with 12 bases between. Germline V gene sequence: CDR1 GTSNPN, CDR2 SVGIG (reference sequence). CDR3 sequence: CAWSVRGLDTDTQYF. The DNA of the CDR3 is TGTGCCTGGAGTGTACGGGGGTTGGACACAGATACGCAGTATTTT.

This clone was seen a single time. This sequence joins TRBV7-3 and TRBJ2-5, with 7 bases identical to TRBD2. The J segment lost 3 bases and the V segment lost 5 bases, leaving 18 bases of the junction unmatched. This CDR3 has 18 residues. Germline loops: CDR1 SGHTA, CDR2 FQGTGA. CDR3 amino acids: CASSPKGGRVGVEETQYF. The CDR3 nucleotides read TGTGCCAGCAGCCCGAAAGGAGGGAGGGTCGGTGTGGAAGAGACCCAGTACTTC.

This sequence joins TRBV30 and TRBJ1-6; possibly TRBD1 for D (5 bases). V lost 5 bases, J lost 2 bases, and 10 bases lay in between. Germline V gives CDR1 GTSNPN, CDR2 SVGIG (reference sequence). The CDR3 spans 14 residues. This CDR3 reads CAWSRGTYNSPLHF. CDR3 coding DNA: TGTGCCTGGTCTAGGGGCACCTATAATTCACCCCTCCACTTT.

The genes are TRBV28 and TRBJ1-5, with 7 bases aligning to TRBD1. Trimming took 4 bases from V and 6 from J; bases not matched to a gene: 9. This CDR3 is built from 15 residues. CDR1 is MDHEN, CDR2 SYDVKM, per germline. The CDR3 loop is CASSSGQAGGQPQHF. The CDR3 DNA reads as TGTGCCAGCAGTTCTGGACAGGCAGGGGGTCAGCCCCAGCATTTT.